The entry that follows covers one T cell receptor (beta chain) sequence. These data belong to a study of cytomegalovirus exposure and HLA in healthy donors. Primers for the PCR totalled 60 Vbeta and 13 Jbeta. The method was immunoSEQ multiplex PCR; TCRdb's version includes in-frame clones alone and lacks a portion of them. Among around 200,000 clones listed, roughly four fifths were seen once. Germline V gene data show CDR1 as SGHAT and CDR2 as FQNNGV. CDR3 length: 15 residues. Trimming took off 1 base at V and 4 bases at J, with 13 bases between the two ends. The chain recombines TRBV11-2 with TRBJ2-5, with D perhaps TRBD2 (5 bases). The source material was PBMCs. The clonotype originates from a woman aged 40 to 49 in good health and CMV-seronegative. This chain's CDR3 is CASSLALGDGETQYF. CDR3 nucleotide sequence: TGTGCCAGCAGCTTAGCTCTGGGAGATGGAGAGACCCAGTACTTC. The complete variable domain, with remaining parts taken from reference TRBV11-2 and TRBJ2-5, reads EAGVAQSPRYKIIEKRQSVAFWCNPISGHATLYWYQQILGQGPKLLIQFQNNGVVDDSQLPKDRFSAERLKGVDSTLKIQPAKLEDSAVYLCASSLALGDGETQYFGPGTRLLVL.